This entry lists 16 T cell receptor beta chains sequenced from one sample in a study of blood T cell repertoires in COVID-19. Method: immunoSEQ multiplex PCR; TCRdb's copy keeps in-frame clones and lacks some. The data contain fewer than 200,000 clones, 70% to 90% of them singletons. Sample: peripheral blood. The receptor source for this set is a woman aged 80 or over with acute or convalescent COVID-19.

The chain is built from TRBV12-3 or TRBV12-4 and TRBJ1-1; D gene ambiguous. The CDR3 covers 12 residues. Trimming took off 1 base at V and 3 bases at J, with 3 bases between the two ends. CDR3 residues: CASSLDYTEAFF. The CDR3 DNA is TGTGCCAGCAGTTTAGACTACACTGAAGCTTTCTTT.

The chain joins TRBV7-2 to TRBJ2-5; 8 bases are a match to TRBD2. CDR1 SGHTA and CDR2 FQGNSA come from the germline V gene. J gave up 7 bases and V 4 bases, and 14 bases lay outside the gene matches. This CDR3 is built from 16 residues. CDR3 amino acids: CASSSLPSGGPRTQYF. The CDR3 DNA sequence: TGTGCCAGCAGCTCCCTTCCGAGCGGGGGTCCGAGGACCCAGTACTTC. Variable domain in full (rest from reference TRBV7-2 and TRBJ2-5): GAGVSQSPSNKVTEKGKDVELRCDPISGHTALYWYRQSLGQGLEFLIYFQGNSAPDKSGLPSDRFSAERTGGSVSTLTIQRTQQEDSAVYLCASSSLPSGGPRTQYFGPGTRLLVL.

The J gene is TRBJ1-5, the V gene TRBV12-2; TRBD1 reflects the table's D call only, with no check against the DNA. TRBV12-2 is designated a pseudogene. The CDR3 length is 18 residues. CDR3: CASRAYPGTGGGNQPQHF. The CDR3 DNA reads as TGTGCAAGTCGCGCGTACCCCGGGACAGGGGGCGGCAATCAGCCCCAGCATTTT.

CDR3 sequence reads: CASSLTGQGWNTQYF. CDR3 nucleotide sequence: TGTGCCAGCAGCCTAACGGGACAGGGGTGGAATACGCAGTATTTT. The chain joins TRBV5-4 to TRBJ2-3, with 10 bases matching TRBD1. CDR3 length: 15 residues. From germline, CDR1 is SGHNT and CDR2 YYREEE (reference sequence). J gave up 7 bases and V 4 bases, and 9 bases lay outside the gene matches.

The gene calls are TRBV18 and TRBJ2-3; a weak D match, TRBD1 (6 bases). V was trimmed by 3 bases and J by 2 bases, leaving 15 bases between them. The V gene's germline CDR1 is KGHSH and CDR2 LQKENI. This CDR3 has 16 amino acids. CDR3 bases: TGTGCCAGCTCACCTCCCCTGGGGGCCGCCACAGATACGCAGTATTTT. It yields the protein CASSPPLGAATDTQYF.

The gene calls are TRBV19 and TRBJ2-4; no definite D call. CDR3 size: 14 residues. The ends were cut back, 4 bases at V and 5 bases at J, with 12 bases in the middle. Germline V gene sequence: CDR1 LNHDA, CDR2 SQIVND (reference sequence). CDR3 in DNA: TGTGCCAGTAGTACCCGCGCCACCGAAAACATTCAGTACTTC. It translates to CASSTRATENIQYF.

The CDR3 reads CAWSQGGGNTIYF. CDR3 bases: TGTGCCTGGAGTCAGGGTGGTGGAAACACCATATATTTT. The V and J genes are TRBV30 and TRBJ1-3, with TRBD1 as a possible D gene (5 bases). The CDR3 runs 13 residues. Trimming stripped 2 bases from V and 3 bases from J, with 8 bases between. The germline gives CDR1 GTSNPN, CDR2 SVGIG (reference sequence).

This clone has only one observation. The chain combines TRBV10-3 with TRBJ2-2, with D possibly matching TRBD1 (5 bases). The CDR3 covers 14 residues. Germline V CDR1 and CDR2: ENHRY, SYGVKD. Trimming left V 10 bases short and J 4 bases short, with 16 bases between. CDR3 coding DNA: TGTGCCACCTGGGCGGTTAGGGGCACCGGGGAGCTGTTTTTT. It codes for CATWAVRGTGELFF.

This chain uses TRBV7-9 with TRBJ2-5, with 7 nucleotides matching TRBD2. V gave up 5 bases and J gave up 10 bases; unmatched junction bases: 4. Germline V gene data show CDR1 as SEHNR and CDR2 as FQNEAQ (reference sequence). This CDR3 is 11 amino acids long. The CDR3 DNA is TGTGCCAGCAGCCCAGGCGGGGGCCAGTACTTC. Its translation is CASSPGGGQYF.

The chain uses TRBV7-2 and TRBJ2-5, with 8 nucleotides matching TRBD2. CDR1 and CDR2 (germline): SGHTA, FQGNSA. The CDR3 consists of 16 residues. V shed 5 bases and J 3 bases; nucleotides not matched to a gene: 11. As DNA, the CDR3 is TGTGCCAGCAGCACCCGCCGGCTAGCGGGCAAAGAGACCCAGTACTTC. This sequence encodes CASSTRRLAGKETQYF. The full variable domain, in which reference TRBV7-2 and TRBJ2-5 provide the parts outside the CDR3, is GAGVSQSPSNKVTEKGKDVELRCDPISGHTALYWYRQSLGQGLEFLIYFQGNSAPDKSGLPSDRFSAERTGGSVSTLTIQRTQQEDSAVYLCASSTRRLAGKETQYFGPGTRLLVL.

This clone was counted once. As DNA, the CDR3 is TGTGCCAGCAGCAACAGTAGGTTAGCGGGTATCTACGAGCAGTACTTC. Translated, it gives CASSNSRLAGIYEQYF. This chain uses TRBV11-2 with TRBJ2-7, with 7 positions matching TRBD2. Germline-derived CDR1 and CDR2 are SGHAT and FQNNGV. The CDR3 totals 16 residues. Trimming removed 5 bases from V and 3 bases from J; junction bases left unmatched: 13.

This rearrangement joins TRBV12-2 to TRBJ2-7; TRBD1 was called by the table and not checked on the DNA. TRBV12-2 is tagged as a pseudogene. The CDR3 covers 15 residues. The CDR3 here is CASRFHEGESYEQYF. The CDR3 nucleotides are TGTGCAAGTCGCTTTCATGAGGGGGAGTCCTACGAGCAGTACTTC.

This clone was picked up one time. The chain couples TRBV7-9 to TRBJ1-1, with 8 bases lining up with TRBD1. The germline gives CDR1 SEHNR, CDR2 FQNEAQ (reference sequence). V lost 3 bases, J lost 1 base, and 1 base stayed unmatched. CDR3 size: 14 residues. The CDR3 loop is CASSFGQGNTEAFF. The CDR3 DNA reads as TGTGCCAGCAGCTTTGGACAGGGGAACACTGAAGCTTTCTTT.

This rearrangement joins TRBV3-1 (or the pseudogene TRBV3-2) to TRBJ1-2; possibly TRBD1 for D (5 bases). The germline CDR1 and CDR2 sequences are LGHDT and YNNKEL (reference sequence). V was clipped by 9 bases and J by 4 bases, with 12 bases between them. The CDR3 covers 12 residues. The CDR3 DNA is TGTGCCAGTACCGGGACTCGCTATGGCTACACCTTC. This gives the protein CASTGTRYGYTF.

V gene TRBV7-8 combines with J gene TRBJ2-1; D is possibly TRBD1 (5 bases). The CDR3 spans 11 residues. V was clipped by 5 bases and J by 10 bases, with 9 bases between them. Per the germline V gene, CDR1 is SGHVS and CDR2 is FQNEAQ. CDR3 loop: CASSPGSEQFF. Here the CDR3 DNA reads TGTGCCAGCAGCCCAGGGTCCGAGCAGTTCTTC.

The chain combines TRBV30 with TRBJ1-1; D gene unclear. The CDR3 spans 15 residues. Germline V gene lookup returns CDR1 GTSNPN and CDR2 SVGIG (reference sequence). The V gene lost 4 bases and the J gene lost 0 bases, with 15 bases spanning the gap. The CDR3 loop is CAWKGEGNLNTEAFF. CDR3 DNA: TGTGCCTGGAAAGGAGAAGGTAACCTGAACACTGAAGCTTTCTTT.